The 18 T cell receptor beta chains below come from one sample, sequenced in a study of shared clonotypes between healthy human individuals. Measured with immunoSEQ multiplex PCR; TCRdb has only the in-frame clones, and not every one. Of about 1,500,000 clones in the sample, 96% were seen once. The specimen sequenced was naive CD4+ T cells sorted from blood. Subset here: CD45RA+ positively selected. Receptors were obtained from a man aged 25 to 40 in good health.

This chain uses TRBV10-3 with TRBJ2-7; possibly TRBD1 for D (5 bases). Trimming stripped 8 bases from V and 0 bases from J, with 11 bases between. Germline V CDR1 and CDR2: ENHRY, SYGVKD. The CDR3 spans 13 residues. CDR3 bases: TGTGCCATCCAGCAGGGCCTCTCCTACGAGCAGTACTTC. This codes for CAIQQGLSYEQYF.

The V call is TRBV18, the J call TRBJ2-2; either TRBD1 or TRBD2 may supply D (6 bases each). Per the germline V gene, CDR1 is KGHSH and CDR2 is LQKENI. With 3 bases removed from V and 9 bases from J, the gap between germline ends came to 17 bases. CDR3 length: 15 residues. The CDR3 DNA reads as TGTGCCAGCTCACCGCGGGACACCACTGGCCGGGAGCTGTTTTTT. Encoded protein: CASSPRDTTGRELFF.

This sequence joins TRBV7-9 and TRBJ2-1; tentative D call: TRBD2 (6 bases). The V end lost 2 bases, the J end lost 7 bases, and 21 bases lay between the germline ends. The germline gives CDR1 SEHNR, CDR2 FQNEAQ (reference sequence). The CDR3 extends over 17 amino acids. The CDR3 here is CASSLRLGTSQGNEQFF. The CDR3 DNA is TGTGCCAGCAGCTTACGGCTTGGGACTTCCCAAGGGAATGAGCAGTTCTTC.

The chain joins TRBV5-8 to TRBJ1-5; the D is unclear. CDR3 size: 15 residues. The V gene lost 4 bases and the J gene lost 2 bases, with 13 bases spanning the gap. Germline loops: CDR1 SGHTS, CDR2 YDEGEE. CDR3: CASSRDGVGNQPQHF. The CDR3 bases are TGTGCCAGCAGCCGAGATGGTGTGGGCAATCAGCCCCAGCATTTT.

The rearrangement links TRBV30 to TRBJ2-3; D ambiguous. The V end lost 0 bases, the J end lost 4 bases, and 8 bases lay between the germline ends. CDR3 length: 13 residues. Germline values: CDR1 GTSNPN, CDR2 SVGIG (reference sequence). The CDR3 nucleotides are TGTGCCTGGAGTGTTTATCGCCCAGATACGCAGTATTTT. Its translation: CAWSVYRPDTQYF.

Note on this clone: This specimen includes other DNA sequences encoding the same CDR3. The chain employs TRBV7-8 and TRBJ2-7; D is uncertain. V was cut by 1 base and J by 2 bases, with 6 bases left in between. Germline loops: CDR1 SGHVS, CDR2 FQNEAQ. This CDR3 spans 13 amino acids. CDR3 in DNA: TGTGCCAGCAGCTTAGGAGAGGCCTACGAGCAGTACTTC. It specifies CASSLGEAYEQYF.

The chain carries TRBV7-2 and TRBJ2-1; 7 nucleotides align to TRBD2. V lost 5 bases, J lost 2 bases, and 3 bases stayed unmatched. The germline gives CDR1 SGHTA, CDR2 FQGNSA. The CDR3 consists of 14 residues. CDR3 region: CASSTGLPYNEQFF. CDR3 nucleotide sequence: TGTGCCAGCAGCACGGGACTACCCTACAATGAGCAGTTCTTC. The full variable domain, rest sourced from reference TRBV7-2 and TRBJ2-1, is GAGVSQSPSNKVTEKGKDVELRCDPISGHTALYWYRQSLGQGLEFLIYFQGNSAPDKSGLPSDRFSAERTGGSVSTLTIQRTQQEDSAVYLCASSTGLPYNEQFFGPGTRLTVL.

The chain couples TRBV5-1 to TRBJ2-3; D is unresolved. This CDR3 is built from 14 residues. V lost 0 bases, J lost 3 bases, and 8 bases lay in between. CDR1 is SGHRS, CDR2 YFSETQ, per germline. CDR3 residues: CASSLASQTDTQYF. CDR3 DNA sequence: TGCGCCAGCAGCTTGGCTAGTCAGACAGATACGCAGTATTTT.

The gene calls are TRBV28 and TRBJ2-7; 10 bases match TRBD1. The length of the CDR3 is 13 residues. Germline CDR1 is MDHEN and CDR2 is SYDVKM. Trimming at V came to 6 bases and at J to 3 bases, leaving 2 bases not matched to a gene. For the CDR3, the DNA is TGTGCCAGCAGCGGGGACAGGGGCTACGAGCAGTACTTC. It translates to CASSGDRGYEQYF. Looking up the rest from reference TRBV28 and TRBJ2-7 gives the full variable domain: DVKVTQSSRYLVKRTGEKVFLECVQDMDHENMFWYRQDPGLGLRLIYFSYDVKMKEKGDIPEGYSVSREKKERFSLILESASTNQTSMYLCASSGDRGYEQYFGPGTRLTVT.

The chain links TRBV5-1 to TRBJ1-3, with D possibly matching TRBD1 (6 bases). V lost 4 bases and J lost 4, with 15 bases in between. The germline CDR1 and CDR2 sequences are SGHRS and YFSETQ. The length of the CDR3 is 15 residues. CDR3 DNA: TGCGCCAGCAGCCCGAGACAGGCACAAGGAAACACCATATATTTT. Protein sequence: CASSPRQAQGNTIYF.

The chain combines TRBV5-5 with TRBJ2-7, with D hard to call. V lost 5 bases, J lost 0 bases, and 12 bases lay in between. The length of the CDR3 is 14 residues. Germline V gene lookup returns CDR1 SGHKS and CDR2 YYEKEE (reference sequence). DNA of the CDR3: TGTGCCAGCAGGCTTGAGCTGAGCTCCTACGAGCAGTACTTC. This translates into CASRLELSSYEQYF.

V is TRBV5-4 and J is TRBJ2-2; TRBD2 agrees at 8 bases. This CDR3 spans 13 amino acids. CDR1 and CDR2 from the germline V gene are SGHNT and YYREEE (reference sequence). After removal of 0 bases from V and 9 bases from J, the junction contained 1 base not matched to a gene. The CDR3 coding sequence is TGTGCCAGCAGCTTGGCGGGAGGGTGGGAGCTGTTTTTT. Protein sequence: CASSLAGGWELFF.

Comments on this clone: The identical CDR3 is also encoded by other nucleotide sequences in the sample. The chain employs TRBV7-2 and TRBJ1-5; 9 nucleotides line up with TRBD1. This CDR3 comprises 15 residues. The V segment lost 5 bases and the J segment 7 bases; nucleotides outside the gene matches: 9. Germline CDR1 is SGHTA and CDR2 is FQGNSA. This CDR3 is CASSQGTGGGQPQHF. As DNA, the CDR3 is TGTGCCAGCAGCCAGGGCACAGGGGGCGGGCAGCCCCAGCATTTT.

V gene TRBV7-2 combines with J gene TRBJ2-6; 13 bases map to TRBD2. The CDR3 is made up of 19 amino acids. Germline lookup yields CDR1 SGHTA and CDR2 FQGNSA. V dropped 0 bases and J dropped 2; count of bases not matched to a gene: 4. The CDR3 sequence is CASSLAAGTSGTGANVLTF. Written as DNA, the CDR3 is TGTGCCAGCAGCTTAGCGGCCGGGACTAGCGGGACTGGGGCCAACGTCCTGACTTTC. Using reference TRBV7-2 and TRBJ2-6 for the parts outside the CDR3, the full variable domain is GAGVSQSPSNKVTEKGKDVELRCDPISGHTALYWYRQSLGQGLEFLIYFQGNSAPDKSGLPSDRFSAERTGGSVSTLTIQRTQQEDSAVYLCASSLAAGTSGTGANVLTFGAGSRLTVL.

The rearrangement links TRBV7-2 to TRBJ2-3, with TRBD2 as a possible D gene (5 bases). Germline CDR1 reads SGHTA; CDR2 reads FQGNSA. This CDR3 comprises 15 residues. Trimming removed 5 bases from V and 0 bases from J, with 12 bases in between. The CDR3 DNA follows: TGTGCCAGCAGCCCGCGGGCCTCTAGCACAGATACGCAGTATTTT. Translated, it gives CASSPRASSTDTQYF.

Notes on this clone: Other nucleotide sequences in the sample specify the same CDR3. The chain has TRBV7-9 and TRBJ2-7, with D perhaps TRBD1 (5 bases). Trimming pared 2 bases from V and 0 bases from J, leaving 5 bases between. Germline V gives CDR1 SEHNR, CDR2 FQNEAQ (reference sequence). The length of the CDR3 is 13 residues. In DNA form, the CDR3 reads TGTGCCAGCAGCTTAAGGGGCTCCTACGAGCAGTACTTC. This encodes CASSLRGSYEQYF.

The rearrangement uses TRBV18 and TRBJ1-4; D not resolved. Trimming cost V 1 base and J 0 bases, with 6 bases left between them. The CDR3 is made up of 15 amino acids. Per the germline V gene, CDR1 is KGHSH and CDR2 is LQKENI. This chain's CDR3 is CASSPQVSTNEKLFF. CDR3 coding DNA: TGTGCCAGCTCACCACAGGTCTCAACTAATGAAAAACTGTTTTTT. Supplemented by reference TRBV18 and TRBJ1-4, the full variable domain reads NAGVMQNPRHLVRRRGQEARLRCSPMKGHSHVYWYRQLPEEGLKFMVYLQKENIIDESGMPKERFSAEFPKEGPSILRIQQVVRGDSAAYFCASSPQVSTNEKLFFGSGTQLSVL.

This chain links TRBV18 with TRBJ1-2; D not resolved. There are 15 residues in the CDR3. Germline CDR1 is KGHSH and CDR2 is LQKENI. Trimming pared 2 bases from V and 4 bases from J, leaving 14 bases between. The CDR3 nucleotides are TGTGCCAGCTCACCAAGAGAGATAGCGGGCTATGGCTACACCTTC. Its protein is CASSPREIAGYGYTF.